Listed below are T cell receptor beta chains from one sample, sequenced in a study of T cells in narcolepsy. Assay: immunoSEQ multiplex PCR; the TCRdb copy retains only in-frame clones and omits some. The sample includes roughly 25,000 clones, more than 80% seen only once; the top ten take around 1.4%. Sequenced sample: CD45RA- memory CD4+ T cells from PBMCs. These receptors came from a human donor with narcolepsy. Each CDR3 is given with its conserved first and last residue. Each record gives: clone size, D gene, V gene, J gene, CDR3 DNA, CDR3 protein. D genes are given only for firm matches. Clone size, where shown, is once, few, many, or a class for clones that have expanded.

abundance: NA
d_gene: TRBD2
v_gene: TRBV6-5
j_gene: TRBJ2-7
CDR3nt: TGTGCCAGCAGTTACGGGGCGGGAGGGCCCTACGAGCAGTACTTC
CDR3aa: CASSYGAGGPYEQYF

abundance: NA
d_gene: TRBD1
v_gene: TRBV11-2
j_gene: TRBJ1-5
CDR3nt: TGTGCCAGCAGCTCTCAGGGGGGAAATCAGCCCCAGCATTTT
CDR3aa: CASSSQGGNQPQHF

abundance: NA
d_gene: TRBD2
v_gene: TRBV7-2
j_gene: TRBJ2-2
CDR3nt: TGTGCCAGCAGCACACTAGCGGGAGAAACCGGGGAGCTGTTTTTT
CDR3aa: CASSTLAGETGELFF

abundance: NA
d_gene: NA
v_gene: TRBV7-6
j_gene: TRBJ2-3
CDR3nt: TGTGCCAGCAGCTCGCTGACAGGCACAGATACGCAGTATTTT
CDR3aa: CASSSLTGTDTQYF

abundance: NA
d_gene: TRBD1
v_gene: TRBV28
j_gene: TRBJ1-4
CDR3nt: TGTGCCAGCAGTGCCCACCAACAGGGGGCTTTTGAAAAACTGTTTTTT
CDR3aa: CASSAHQQGAFEKLFF

abundance: NA
d_gene: NA
v_gene: TRBV30
j_gene: TRBJ1-4
CDR3nt: TGTGCCTGGAGGATGACCGACAGGTCAACAACTAATGAAAAACTGTTTTTT
CDR3aa: CAWRMTDRSTTNEKLFF

abundance: NA
d_gene: TRBD1
v_gene: TRBV5-4
j_gene: TRBJ1-1
CDR3nt: TGTGCCAGCAGTAAACAGGGGGTTGACACTGAAGCTTTCTTT
CDR3aa: CASSKQGVDTEAFF

abundance: NA
d_gene: TRBD1
v_gene: TRBV18
j_gene: TRBJ2-2
CDR3nt: TGTGCCAGCTCACCACCGACAGGGGGCGGCGGGGAGCTGTTTTTT
CDR3aa: CASSPPTGGGGELFF

abundance: NA
d_gene: TRBD2
v_gene: TRBV27
j_gene: TRBJ2-2
CDR3nt: TGTGCCAGCAGTTTGGGGGGGACGAACACCGGGGAGCTGTTTTTT
CDR3aa: CASSLGGTNTGELFF

abundance: NA
d_gene: TRBD1
v_gene: TRBV6-1
j_gene: TRBJ2-7
CDR3nt: TGTGCCAGCAGTGGAACCTACAGGGGGGACGAGCAGTACTTC
CDR3aa: CASSGTYRGDEQYF

abundance: NA
d_gene: TRBD1
v_gene: TRBV10-3
j_gene: TRBJ1-5
CDR3nt: TGTGCCATCAGTGAGTCGGGACAGCTCAATCAGCCCCAGCATTTT
CDR3aa: CAISESGQLNQPQHF

abundance: NA
d_gene: NA
v_gene: TRBV7-2
j_gene: TRBJ2-5
CDR3nt: TGTGCCAGCAGCTTAGAATTTCGGGGTTTACGGCAAGAGACCCAGTACTTC
CDR3aa: CASSLEFRGLRQETQYF

abundance: NA
d_gene: TRBD1
v_gene: TRBV29-1
j_gene: TRBJ1-2
CDR3nt: TGCAGCGTTAAAAGGACAGGGGTATATGGCTACACCTTC
CDR3aa: CSVKRTGVYGYTF

abundance: NA
d_gene: NA
v_gene: TRBV7-2
j_gene: TRBJ2-1
CDR3nt: TGTGCCAGCAGCTTAAGGGGCCAGGCCCTATACAATGAGCAGTTCTTC
CDR3aa: CASSLRGQALYNEQFF

abundance: once
d_gene: TRBD1
v_gene: TRBV7-6
j_gene: TRBJ1-3
CDR3nt: TGTGCCAGCAGCTCAAACAGGGGCGGCTCTGGAAACACCATATATTTT
CDR3aa: CASSSNRGGSGNTIYF

abundance: NA
d_gene: NA
v_gene: TRBV19
j_gene: TRBJ2-1
CDR3nt: TGTGCCAGTAGTACGGGACTTGAGCGGACCAATGAGCAGTTCTTC
CDR3aa: CASSTGLERTNEQFF

abundance: NA
d_gene: TRBD1
v_gene: TRBV30
j_gene: TRBJ1-2
CDR3nt: TGTGCCTGGAATACCGGGACAGGGGACCCCGGCTACACCTTC
CDR3aa: CAWNTGTGDPGYTF

abundance: NA
d_gene: TRBD2
v_gene: TRBV19
j_gene: TRBJ2-1
CDR3nt: TGTGCCAGTAGTGGAAGACTAGCGGGACGCCTAAGGAATGAGCAGTTCTTC
CDR3aa: CASSGRLAGRLRNEQFF

abundance: NA
d_gene: TRBD2
v_gene: TRBV30
j_gene: TRBJ2-7
CDR3nt: TGTGCCTGGAGTGCCTTAGCGGGAGGCGCCTACGAGCAGTACTTC
CDR3aa: CAWSALAGGAYEQYF

abundance: NA
d_gene: TRBD2
v_gene: TRBV19
j_gene: TRBJ2-3
CDR3nt: TGTGCCAGTAGTTCCGGACTAGCGGGCGGACCCACAGATACGCAGTATTTT
CDR3aa: CASSSGLAGGPTDTQYF

abundance: NA
d_gene: TRBD2
v_gene: TRBV18
j_gene: TRBJ2-6
CDR3nt: TGTGCCAGCTCAAGTCCTCTAGCGGGAGTATCTGGGGCCAACGTCCTGACTTTC
CDR3aa: CASSSPLAGVSGANVLTF

abundance: NA
d_gene: TRBD1
v_gene: TRBV5-6
j_gene: TRBJ2-3
CDR3nt: TGTGCCAGCAGCTCCTGGGGGACAGACACAGATACGCAGTATTTT
CDR3aa: CASSSWGTDTDTQYF

abundance: NA
d_gene: NA
v_gene: TRBV15
j_gene: TRBJ2-7
CDR3nt: TGTGCCACCAGCAGAGGAGTGTTGGGCCGCTACGAGCAGTACTTC
CDR3aa: CATSRGVLGRYEQYF

abundance: NA
d_gene: TRBD1
v_gene: TRBV18
j_gene: TRBJ1-6
CDR3nt: TGTGCCAGCTCGTGGGACAGTGATTCACCCCTCCACTTT
CDR3aa: CASSWDSDSPLHF

abundance: NA
d_gene: NA
v_gene: TRBV5-1
j_gene: TRBJ2-7
CDR3nt: TGCGCCAGCAGCTTGGGCAGGGCATCCTACGAGCAGTACTTC
CDR3aa: CASSLGRASYEQYF

abundance: NA
d_gene: TRBD2
v_gene: TRBV7-2
j_gene: TRBJ2-1
CDR3nt: TGTGCCAGCAGGAGTACTAGCGTGAATGAGCAGTTCTTC
CDR3aa: CASRSTSVNEQFF

abundance: NA
d_gene: NA
v_gene: TRBV19
j_gene: TRBJ1-2
CDR3nt: TGTGCCAGTAGTATCATGAGTCAGGGCCAATATGGCTACACCTTC
CDR3aa: CASSIMSQGQYGYTF

abundance: few
d_gene: TRBD1
v_gene: TRBV10-1
j_gene: TRBJ1-1
CDR3nt: TGCGCCAGCAGACCTGACAGGGGGCGGATGAACACTGAAGCTTTCTTT
CDR3aa: CASRPDRGRMNTEAFF

abundance: once
d_gene: TRBD2
v_gene: TRBV15
j_gene: TRBJ2-1
CDR3nt: TGTGCCACGGAGGGACTAGCGGGGAATGAGCAGTTCTTC
CDR3aa: CATEGLAGNEQFF

abundance: NA
d_gene: NA
v_gene: TRBV11-2
j_gene: TRBJ2-3
CDR3nt: TGTGCCAGCAGCTTAGTTGGGAGGACGCAGTATTTT
CDR3aa: CASSLVGRTQYF

abundance: NA
d_gene: TRBD2
v_gene: TRBV7-2
j_gene: TRBJ2-5
CDR3nt: TGTGCCAGCAGCTCCGCGGGAGGGGAGACCCAGTACTTC
CDR3aa: CASSSAGGETQYF

abundance: NA
d_gene: TRBD1
v_gene: TRBV19
j_gene: TRBJ1-2
CDR3nt: TGTGCCAGTAGTACGACAGGGTATGCCTATGGCTACACCTTC
CDR3aa: CASSTTGYAYGYTF

abundance: once
d_gene: TRBD1
v_gene: TRBV6-1
j_gene: TRBJ1-2
CDR3nt: TGTGCCAGCAGTTCACCGGGACAGGGTAACTATGGCTACACCTTC
CDR3aa: CASSSPGQGNYGYTF

abundance: NA
d_gene: NA
v_gene: TRBV5-1
j_gene: TRBJ2-6
CDR3nt: TGCGCCAGCAGCTTGGAACAGCCTGGGGCCAACGTCCTGACTTTC
CDR3aa: CASSLEQPGANVLTF

abundance: NA
d_gene: TRBD1
v_gene: TRBV4-2
j_gene: TRBJ1-4
CDR3nt: TGTGCCAGCAGCCATTACGGGACAGGGGCTGAAAAACTGTTTTTT
CDR3aa: CASSHYGTGAEKLFF

abundance: NA
d_gene: NA
v_gene: TRBV21-1
j_gene: TRBJ2-2
CDR3nt: TGTGCCAGCAACTTCAGGACTAGCGGCAACACCGGGGAGCTGTTTTTT
CDR3aa: CASNFRTSGNTGELFF

abundance: NA
d_gene: TRBD2
v_gene: TRBV28
j_gene: TRBJ2-1
CDR3nt: TGTGCCAGCAGAGGCGCGGGGGTATACAATGAGCAGTTCTTC
CDR3aa: CASRGAGVYNEQFF

abundance: NA
d_gene: TRBD1
v_gene: TRBV7-8
j_gene: TRBJ1-4
CDR3nt: TGTGCCAGCAGCTTACATCTACCGGGACAGGCGGAAAAACTGTTTTTT
CDR3aa: CASSLHLPGQAEKLFF

abundance: few
d_gene: NA
v_gene: TRBV5-1
j_gene: TRBJ1-2
CDR3nt: TGCGCCAGCAGCTTAGACAGCTATGGCTACACCTTC
CDR3aa: CASSLDSYGYTF

abundance: NA
d_gene: TRBD1
v_gene: TRBV28
j_gene: TRBJ2-5
CDR3nt: TGTGCCAGCAGTTGGGGACAAATGGGACAGCAAGAGACCCAGTACTTC
CDR3aa: CASSWGQMGQQETQYF

abundance: NA
d_gene: NA
v_gene: TRBV5-4
j_gene: TRBJ2-7
CDR3nt: TGTGCCAGCAGCTTGGCAGGGTCACCCTACGAGCAGTACTTC
CDR3aa: CASSLAGSPYEQYF

abundance: NA
d_gene: TRBD2
v_gene: TRBV14
j_gene: TRBJ2-5
CDR3nt: TGTGCCAGCAGCCAAGTTAGCGGGCGGGAGACCCAGTACTTC
CDR3aa: CASSQVSGRETQYF

abundance: NA
d_gene: TRBD2
v_gene: TRBV19
j_gene: TRBJ2-1
CDR3nt: TGTGCCAGTAGCGCAAGACTAGCGGGAGGGTCTGTCGAGCAGTTCTTC
CDR3aa: CASSARLAGGSVEQFF